Sequencing of this T cell receptor beta chain was carried out in a study of blood T cell repertoires in COVID-19. Study-level information: Samples taken during acute and convalescent COVID-19 were collected in the United States, Italy and Spain. T cells, B-cell-depleted T cells, or PBMCs supplied cDNA or gDNA.

This clone has a single count. This CDR3 region has 16 residues. The J segment lost 4 bases and the V segment lost 2 bases, leaving 9 bases of the junction unmatched. The V gene's germline CDR1 is KGHSH and CDR2 LQKENI. Study processing details: Amplified reference gene primers provided the basis for estimating nucleated cell counts. Repertoires were generated with immunoSEQ multiplex PCR, while TCRdb's copy carries only in-frame clones and drops some. D and trimming come from the DNA, and the V and J calls and clone size come from that table. The repertoire includes tens of thousands of clones, 82% of them detected once, and approximately 7.7% sits in the top ten.

This TCR was recovered from a woman at least 80 years old with acute or convalescent COVID-19. This rearrangement joins TRBV18 to TRBJ1-1; 8 bases fit TRBD1. Sample: peripheral blood. CDR3 DNA sequence: TGTGCCAGCTCACCAACTAGGACAGGGACGGGCACTGAAGCTTTCTTT. It specifies CASSPTRTGTGTEAFF.